This T cell receptor (beta chain) emerged from a study of shared clonotypes between healthy human individuals. Study as a whole: A couple of women and a few men aged 18 to 49 made up the donors. Whole-study results and caveats: Estimated richness was generally greater in naive than memory subsets.

Produced via immunoSEQ multiplex PCR; TCRdb's table is partial and in-frame only. The profile covers about 550,000 clones, with about 95% appearing a single time and about 0.11% taken by the ten largest. This CDR3 is built from 16 residues. Germline values: CDR1 MNHEY, CDR2 SMNVEV (reference sequence). Trimming shortened V by 0 bases and J by 7 bases, and 15 bases separated the two germline ends. CD45RO-negative CD8 cells positively selected for CCR7 made up the naive population, which excluded terminally differentiated effector memory CD45RA+ cells. About this clone: Its antigen is not known.

This TCR derives from a woman under 40 in good health. Input material: naive CD8+ T cells sorted from blood. This rearrangement joins TRBV27 to TRBJ2-2; D might be TRBD2 (6 bases). The CDR3 is CASSLSPGTGIGELFF. In DNA, the CDR3 is TGTGCCAGCAGTTTATCCCCGGGGACTGGTATCGGGGAGCTGTTTTTT.